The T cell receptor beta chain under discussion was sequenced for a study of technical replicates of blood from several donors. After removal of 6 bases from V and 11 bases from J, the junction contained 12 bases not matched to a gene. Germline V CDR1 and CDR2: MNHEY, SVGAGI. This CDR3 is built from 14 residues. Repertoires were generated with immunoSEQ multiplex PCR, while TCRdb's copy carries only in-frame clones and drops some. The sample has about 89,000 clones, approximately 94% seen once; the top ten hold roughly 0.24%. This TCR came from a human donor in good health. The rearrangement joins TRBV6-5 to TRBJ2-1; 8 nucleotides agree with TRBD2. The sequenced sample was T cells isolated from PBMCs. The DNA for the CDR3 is TGTGCCAGCAGCCCCCGACTGCCGGGGGGGCAGCAGTTCTTC. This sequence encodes CASSPRLPGGQQFF.